This entry lists 7 T cell receptor beta chains sequenced from one sample in a study of shared clonotypes between healthy human individuals. The data were produced by immunoSEQ multiplex PCR, yet TCRdb's version contains in-frame clones alone and is incomplete. The sample yields about 2.2 million clones, about 93% seen once. As defined, naive CD8 cells were CD45RO-negative and positively selected for CCR7, with terminally differentiated effector memory CD45RA+ cells excluded. Sequenced: naive CD8+ T cells from PBMCs. Receptors originate from a man younger than 35 in good health. Some clones in this sample may be carry-over from other donors' samples.

In DNA form, the CDR3 reads TGTGCCAGCTCATCGGGAGGGCCAGATACGCAGTATTTT. This gives the protein CASSSGGPDTQYF. V and J are TRBV6-5 and TRBJ2-3, with 8 bases identical to TRBD2. The CDR3 totals 13 residues. The V segment lost 8 bases and the J segment 4 bases; nucleotides outside the gene matches: 5. CDR1 MNHEY and CDR2 SVGAGI come from the germline V gene.

This sequence joins TRBV29-1 and TRBJ1-1; D is unclear. Germline CDR1 reads SQVTM; CDR2 reads ANQGSEA. The ends were cut back, 4 bases at V and 0 bases at J, with 15 bases in the middle. The CDR3 has 15 amino acids. The CDR3 loop reads CSVGQALLMNTEAFF. In DNA, the CDR3 is TGCAGCGTTGGGCAGGCCCTCTTGATGAACACTGAAGCTTTCTTT.

As DNA, the CDR3 is TGTGCCAGTAGTATTCACAGGGCTGGGGCCAACGTCCTGACTTTC. It specifies CASSIHRAGANVLTF. J is TRBJ2-6 and V is TRBV19, with a possible D match to TRBD1 (6 bases). Germline values: CDR1 LNHDA, CDR2 SQIVND (reference sequence). The CDR3 is 15 amino acids. The ends were cut back, 3 bases at V and 2 bases at J, with 8 bases in the middle.

V and J are TRBV4-1 and TRBJ1-1; D not certain. Germline assignment: CDR1 MGHRA and CDR2 YSYEKL. Trimming removed 4 bases from V and 6 bases from J, with 15 bases in between. The CDR3 is 14 amino acids. In DNA form, the CDR3 reads TGCGCCAGCAGCCTTCGACGGGAGAGGGCTGAAGCTTTCTTT. Its protein is CASSLRRERAEAFF.

The rearrangement uses TRBV4-2 and TRBJ2-5, with D unclear. The length of the CDR3 is 14 residues. Germline V gene sequence: CDR1 LGHNA, CDR2 YNFKEQ. With 1 base removed from V and 2 bases from J, the gap between germline ends came to 8 bases. Here the CDR3 reads CASSQGFGQETQYF. The CDR3 region has the DNA TGTGCCAGCAGCCAAGGTTTTGGTCAAGAGACCCAGTACTTC.

The chain has TRBV7-9 and TRBJ2-1; 14 bases map to TRBD2. The CDR3 has 17 amino acids. Germline V lookup: CDR1 SEHNR, CDR2 FQNEAQ (reference sequence). The junction had 7 bases not matched to a gene; V was cut back by 1 base and J by 8 bases. The CDR3 is CASSLGGTSGRGHEQFF. The DNA for the CDR3 is TGTGCCAGCAGCTTAGGTGGGACTAGCGGGAGAGGCCATGAGCAGTTCTTC.

V gene TRBV28 combines with J gene TRBJ1-4; no firm D call. The CDR3 extends over 16 amino acids. Germline-derived CDR1 and CDR2 are MDHEN and SYDVKM. V dropped 6 bases and J dropped 2 bases, with 16 bases sitting between them. CDR3: CASSPVSGGTNEKLFF. CDR3 coding DNA: TGTGCCAGCAGCCCAGTCTCAGGTGGGACTAATGAAAAACTGTTTTTT.